This T cell receptor beta chain was identified in a study of T cell repertoires in cytomegalovirus infection. In the study overall: Public TCR beta signatures indicated both CMV infection and matching HLA type. The study, taken as a whole, reports: CMV-specific TCR beta clonotypes restricted by HLA-C dominated the ex vivo response. Summed frequency of shared TCR beta families picked out CMV carriers who also had the relevant HLA.

V lost 5 bases, J lost 1 base, and 15 bases lay in between. This CDR3 contains 17 residues. The V gene's germline CDR1 is PRHDT and CDR2 FYEKMQ (reference sequence). TCRdb called the reads again in MiXCR, with one record for every CDR3 protein. This table has 740,000 or so distinct CDR3 sequences, 35% appearing once. Points on this clonotype: Its antigen is as yet unknown.

The specimen sequenced was PBMCs. This receptor was taken from a human donor in good health (CMV status not recorded). Some clones in this sample may be carry-over from other donors' samples. The chain is built from TRBV13 and TRBJ2-6; D gene unclear. CDR3 nucleotides: TGTGCCAGCAGCGCATCCTCGTTAGAGTCTGGGGCCAACGTCCTGACTTTC. It translates to CASSASSLESGANVLTF.